This T cell receptor beta chain was sequenced during a study of cytomegalovirus exposure and HLA in healthy donors (dated by TCRdb to about 2017). For the wider study: In an earlier analysis of approximately 500 of the donors, approximately 300 Gb of sequence data and 117 million unique TCR beta sequences from 150 million to 200 million T cells were reported. To study patterns of TCR occurrence, a later analysis re-analyzed previously published TCR beta repertoires from hundreds of donors and added high-resolution HLA genotyping. Along with the roughly 610-subject first cohort, a separate validation cohort of over a hundred different subjects was used. The number of typed donors differed by locus: about 620-630 for A, B, C, DRB1 and DQB1; 522 for DQA1; approximately 600 for DPA1; and around 450 for DPB1. An early release covering just under 650 HLA-typed donors comprised approximately 290 gigabases of sequencing data and roughly 85 million unique TCR sequences. Both class I and class II loci were covered by HLA typing, at four-digit resolution. Of the roughly 400 genotyped donors, 75% to 85% were placed in the genetic ancestry cluster associated with self-reported Caucasian donors. In an earlier analysis of 500 to 650 of the donors, high-throughput TCR beta sequencing was used to judge whether each TCR beta V gene segment behaved as functional or pseudogenic. The study combined high-throughput TCR immunosequencing, statistical association of individual TCRs with disease status, and machine learning to predict cytomegalovirus infection status. Every repertoire in the discovery cohort had been generated on one and the same sequencing platform. Donor age, sex, ethnicity and CMV serostatus were compiled together with the repertoire data. A later genetic analysis used genome-wide SNP genotypes for about three fifths of the 666 donors, treating that subset as a discovery cohort. Rather than using new phenotypic data, the later analysis identified candidate immune exposures from TCR beta sequences and from how often those sequences occurred across donors. Among about 410 genotyped donors of the cohort, an average of around 250,000 unique TCR beta nucleotide sequences was sequenced per donor, of which about 19% were non-productive. Roughly five DR-DQ haplotypes were handled as single units for association and clustering, since linkage in the cohort was strong. The study aimed to test whether signatures of past pathogen exposure could be identified by cataloging public T cell receptors. The study used immunosequencing to profile the T cell repertoires of 600 to 850 subjects and linked those repertoires to cytomegalovirus serostatus.

The research as a whole found: Because HLA typing was missing for some donors at each locus, association tests included only the typed subset. An association between a missense DCLRE1C variant and V-gene and J-gene trimming of TCR beta chains was found in a later genetic analysis and replicated in an independent cohort. A total of roughly 160 TCR beta chains were listed by the study as associated with cytomegalovirus. Some IMGT-functional V segments, including TRBV6-2 and TRBV6-3, could not be distinguished by the 87-base-pair reads and were therefore excluded. Because counts were too low, approximately 15 rarely observed V segments, including chromosome 9 orphons, were excluded from the earlier analysis of several hundred of the donors. In vitro tests confirmed that a few of the cytomegalovirus-associated TCR beta chains recognize cytomegalovirus antigens. The classifier was reported to diagnose cytomegalovirus status with high specificity and sensitivity in both the original and validation cohorts. In an earlier analysis of more than 450 of the donors, most TCR beta V segments were observed in productive rearrangements about 90% or about 30% of the time, broadly matching IMGT annotations. It was suggested by the authors that the approach could potentially be generalized to other disease states and immunological phenotypes. CMV serostatus was the only immune exposure information available for the cohort. When HLA alleles, especially DR and DQ, strongly co-occurred, attributing TCR associations to individual alleles was difficult. While some public TCRs were present in many individuals, most TCR sequences turned up only very rarely across donors. In a later analysis, HLA-associated TCR beta chains showed more clonal expansion and lower generation probabilities than non-associated chains that were equally common. The sequencing pipeline was judged likely to have produced a cluster of highly shared sequence variants as a technical artifact. Correlated functional status among segregating V segments might reflect linkage disequilibrium, but an unknown experimental factor could not be ruled out. In a later analysis, the rate of TCR association differed among HLA loci, with DRB1 alleles having the most associated TCRs and HLA-C alleles having the fewest. A later genetic analysis reported fewer N-insertions in productive TCRs among donors in an Asian-associated ancestry cluster than the 666-donor mean. Only TCR beta chains were sequenced in this cohort, and the absence of alpha or paired-chain data limited detectable features. The presence/absence analyses assumed that sequencing depth was roughly uniform across donors, and that assumption may not be true. Specific HLA alleles were associated with 15,000 to 20,000 TCR beta sequences at a false discovery rate of 0.05 in a later analysis. A further reported finding was that TCR beta sequences accurately predicted the HLA-A and HLA-B alleles for most subjects in the first cohort. Most CMV-associated TCR beta chains appeared to be HLA-restricted in a later analysis, and the HLA associations seemed to be driven largely by CMV exposure. Several of the top co-occurrence clusters appeared to be linked to parvovirus B19, influenza, CMV and Epstein-Barr virus, according to a later analysis.

Libraries were prepared through the immunoSEQ multiplex PCR assay. The multiplex PCR relied on a mix of 60 forward primers for TCR Vbeta segments and 13 reverse primers for TCR Jbeta segments. A multiplex PCR assay on genomic DNA amplified the CDR3 region of rearranged TCR beta genes. The amplified TCR beta libraries were sequenced on the Illumina HiSeq System as 87-base-pair reads. As for the authors' bioinformatics: A later analysis counted approximately 74 million unique TCR beta chains across the 500 to 850 repertoires, and approximately 11 million of these chains were shared by at least two donors. Raw reads were error-corrected and collapsed into unique sequences with a nearest-neighbor algorithm that merged closely related sequences to remove PCR and sequencing errors. CDR3 sequences were aligned to IMGT reference sequences to assign V, D and J gene segments. For a sequence to be retained, a match of at least six nucleotides was required to both a V gene segment and a J gene segment. A rearrangement was called productive if the CDR3 had no stop codons and remained in frame with V and J, and every other rearrangement was called non-productive. Following IMGT convention, CDR3 was defined as the stretch from the second conserved V-encoded cysteine to the conserved J-encoded phenylalanine. Sequences without an unambiguous match to a single V gene segment were excluded from the earlier analysis of about 600 of the donors. In an earlier analysis of 500 to 750 of the donors, V segments were called functional above 56.7% productive rearrangements and were called segregating when the between-donor standard deviation exceeded 5%. A statistical classification framework was built for diagnosing cytomegalovirus status from the catalog of TCR beta chain sequences. A later analysis assigned V and J genes by comparing TCR nucleotide sequences with IMGT/GENE-DB human TR gene sequences. In a later analysis, CDR3 sequences and most-parsimonious VDJ recombination scenarios were assigned using the TCRdist pipeline. In a later analysis, each TCR beta chain was defined by its CDR3 amino acid sequence together with its V-gene family, and reads without a unique V-gene family were excluded. To address suspected cross-contamination and a sequencing artifact, a later analysis removed over 500 highly shared, low-generation-probability nucleotide sequences. For each public chain, a later analysis derived a clonal expansion index from normalized ranks of inferred template counts within each repertoire. In a later analysis, generation probabilities were computed with a VDJ recombination model fitted to out-of-frame rearrangements, and the resulting probabilities were checked against IGoR. A later analysis scored TCR-TCR, TCR-HLA and TCR-CMV co-occurrence with hypergeometric tests, applying a repertoire-size bias correction to TCR pairs. To estimate false discovery rates, a later analysis permuted the HLA or CMV assignments 20 times. In a later analysis, co-occurring TCRs were grouped with DBSCAN, and TCRdist sequence similarity was added when clustering was performed within HLA-allele-positive subsets. Repertoires with fewer than 30,000 or more than 120,000 public chains, plus five repertoires with anomalous nucleotide sharing, were excluded from co-occurrence clustering. Sourced from immuneACCESS, this table was stored by TCRdb with only in-frame sequences that have V and J called. A share of the clones is absent; for the studies checked, an unresolved V gene accounts for under half, and the remainder has no known explanation. The V and J calls and clone size come from that table; D and trimming were worked out from the DNA. In all, the sample holds about 160,000 clones, and roughly 80% of those were seen once. Nearly 2.5% of the sample goes to the ten largest clones.

The CDR3 sequence holds 17 residues, the cysteine and phenylalanine included. The only DNA kept is the CDR3, 51 bases in frame from the first base. CDR1 and CDR2 are drawn from the germline V gene: SGHTA, FQGTGA. Relative to germline, V is 2 bases shorter and J is 2 bases shorter, with 16 bases between their ends. Comments on this clone: This clone's antigen is unknown. Qualities for individual bases were not recorded, and no much larger clone is one base off.

The cohort was made up of roughly 670 healthy bone marrow donors. At the time of sampling, every cohort member was nominally healthy, though immune exposures that went unrecorded were likely present. The donor tested CMV seronegative, placing the donor among the 300 to 450 seronegative members of the cohort. Each donor provided a peripheral blood sample, and peripheral blood mononuclear cells were used for TCR beta sequencing. Genomic DNA was extracted from the blood cell samples with the Qiagen DNeasy Blood Extraction Kit. This clonotype was sampled from a male donor in good health and CMV-seronegative. The chain couples TRBV7-3 to TRBJ2-1; the D segment could be TRBD2, given 6 matching bases. The sequencing sample was made of PBMCs. Here the CDR3 is given as CASSLSGGETPYNEQFF. The nucleotides are TGTGCCAGCAGCTTATCAGGCGGGGAGACCCCCTACAATGAGCAGTTCTTC.